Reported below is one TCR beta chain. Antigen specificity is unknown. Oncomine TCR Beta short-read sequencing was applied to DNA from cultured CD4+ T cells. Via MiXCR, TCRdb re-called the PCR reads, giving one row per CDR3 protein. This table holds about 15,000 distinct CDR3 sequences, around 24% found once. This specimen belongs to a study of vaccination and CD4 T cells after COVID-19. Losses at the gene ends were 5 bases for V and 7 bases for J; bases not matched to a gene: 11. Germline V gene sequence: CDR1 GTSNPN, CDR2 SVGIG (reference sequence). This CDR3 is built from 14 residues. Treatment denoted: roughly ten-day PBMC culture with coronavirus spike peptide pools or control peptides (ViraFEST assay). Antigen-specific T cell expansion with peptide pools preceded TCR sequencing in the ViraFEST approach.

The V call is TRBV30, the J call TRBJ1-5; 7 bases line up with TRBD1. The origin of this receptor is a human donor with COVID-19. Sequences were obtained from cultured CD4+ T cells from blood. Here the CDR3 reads CAWVERGQRQPQHF. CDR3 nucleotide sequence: TGTGCCTGGGTAGAGAGGGGGCAACGGCAGCCCCAGCATTTT.